Shown below are 19 T cell receptor beta chains from a single sample sequenced in a study of cytomegalovirus exposure and HLA in healthy donors. The method was immunoSEQ multiplex PCR; TCRdb's version includes in-frame clones alone and lacks a portion of them. The data show approximately 220,000 clones, approximately 87% seen once. The sample comprised PBMCs. The receptor set was obtained from a man between 18 and 35 years old in good health and CMV-seronegative.

The chain links TRBV5-1 to TRBJ2-7, with TRBD1 identical over 8 bases. Germline V gene lookup returns CDR1 SGHRS and CDR2 YFSETQ. The CDR3 length is 14 residues. V dropped 3 bases and J dropped 5; count of bases not matched to a gene: 7. The CDR3 DNA sequence: TGCGCCAGCAGCTCGGACAGGGCTGATGACGAGCAGTACTTC. This translates into CASSSDRADDEQYF.

This chain links TRBV27 with TRBJ2-7; TRBD2 matches at 11 bases. This CDR3 contains 17 residues. Germline-derived CDR1 and CDR2 are MNHEY and SMNVEV (reference sequence). The V segment lost 3 bases and the J segment 7 bases; nucleotides outside the gene matches: 14. CDR3 sequence reads: CASSFLAGGRYGVEQYF. The CDR3 nucleotides are TGTGCCAGCAGTTTCCTAGCGGGGGGCCGCTACGGAGTGGAGCAGTACTTC.

V is TRBV4-1 and J is TRBJ2-7; TRBD2 agrees at 14 bases. Germline V gene sequence: CDR1 MGHRA, CDR2 YSYEKL. Trimming cost V 6 bases and J 0 bases; bases outside gene matches: 7. This CDR3 has 17 amino acids. The CDR3 DNA reads as TGCGCCAGCAGTCAAAGGACTAGCGGGGGGTCCTCCTACGAGCAGTACTTC. Its translation is CASSQRTSGGSSYEQYF.

The CDR3 loop reads CASSIQTSGGNEQFF. CDR3 DNA sequence: TGTGCCAGCAGCATTCAGACTAGCGGGGGAAATGAGCAGTTCTTC. This rearrangement joins TRBV7-2 to TRBJ2-1; 12 bases match TRBD2. The CDR3 runs 15 residues. Germline lookup yields CDR1 SGHTA and CDR2 FQGNSA. V shed 5 bases and J 7 bases; nucleotides not matched to a gene: 6.

The chain recombines TRBV10-2 with TRBJ2-2; D may be TRBD2 (6 bases). Germline V gives CDR1 WSHSY, CDR2 SAAADI. The CDR3 sequence is 12 residues long. V shed 7 bases and J shed 3 bases, with 6 bases lying between them. The CDR3 bases are TGCGCCAGCACGGGGGACACCGGGGAGCTGTTTTTT. Translated: CASTGDTGELFF.

This chain connects TRBV7-8 to TRBJ1-2, with TRBD1 matching 7 bases. Germline V lookup: CDR1 SGHVS, CDR2 FQNEAQ. This CDR3 contains 16 residues. After removal of 0 bases from V and 4 bases from J, the junction contained 8 bases not matched to a gene. CDR3 coding DNA: TGTGCCAGCAGCTTAGCCTTACTAGGGGGCAGCTATGGCTACACCTTC. This encodes CASSLALLGGSYGYTF.

The genes are TRBV21-1 and TRBJ2-2; the table calls TRBD1, which could not be checked here. TRBV21-1 is a recognized pseudogene. This CDR3 spans 15 amino acids. Here the CDR3 reads CASSYRTGRTGELFF. CDR3 in DNA: TGTGCCAGCAGTTACCGGACAGGGCGGACCGGGGAGCTGTTTTTT.

The chain links TRBV29-1 to TRBJ2-7; possible D gene TRBD1, 6 bases. The CDR3 length is 12 residues. Germline CDR1 SQVTM, CDR2 ANQGSEA. The V and J ends lost 4 bases and 2 bases respectively, with 9 bases between them. The CDR3: CSVVDRPYEQYF. For the CDR3, the DNA is TGCAGCGTTGTTGACAGGCCCTACGAGCAGTACTTC.

In its sample, this clone was seen a few times. This chain uses TRBV7-3 with TRBJ2-1; TRBD2 might be the D (5 bases). Trimming cost V 0 bases and J 1 base, with 10 bases left between them. The CDR3 loop spans 16 amino acids. Germline CDR1 SGHTA, CDR2 FQGTGA. CDR3 in amino acids: CASSLTSGYSYNEQFF. The CDR3, as DNA: TGTGCCAGCAGCTTAACTTCGGGGTATTCCTACAATGAGCAGTTCTTC.

This clone has more than one count but fewer than ten. The V call is TRBV9, the J call TRBJ1-2, with 9 bases identical to TRBD1. V lost 3 bases to trimming and J lost 8 bases; unmatched junction nucleotides: 8. This CDR3 is 14 amino acids long. Germline V CDR1 and CDR2: SGDLS, YYNGEE. The CDR3 coding sequence is TGTGCCAGCAGCGCCGCCGGGACAGGGTCGGGCTACACCTTC. Residues: CASSAAGTGSGYTF.

The CDR3 DNA sequence: TGTGCCAGCAGTTTAGGCCGAGGTAGGAACACCATATATTTT. This sequence encodes CASSLGRGRNTIYF. V usage is TRBV28 and J usage is TRBJ1-3; D unclear. The germline V and J ends were trimmed by 2 bases and 7 bases, with 12 bases remaining between them. The CDR3 extends over 14 amino acids. Germline assignment: CDR1 MDHEN and CDR2 SYDVKM. Based on the CDR3 plus reference TRBV28 and TRBJ1-3, the full variable domain is DVKVTQSSRYLVKRTGEKVFLECVQDMDHENMFWYRQDPGLGLRLIYFSYDVKMKEKGDIPEGYSVSREKKERFSLILESASTNQTSMYLCASSLGRGRNTIYFGEGSWLTVV.

The chain couples TRBV7-6 to TRBJ2-5; D is possibly TRBD2 (5 bases). Trimming cost V 9 bases and J 5 bases, with 19 bases left between them. The CDR3 runs 14 residues. Germline CDR1 reads SGHVS; CDR2 reads FNYEAQ. The CDR3 DNA sequence: TGTGCCAGTTCGGTCGGATCGAGGGTTGAGACCCAGTACTTC. It specifies CASSVGSRVETQYF. Full variable domain (outside the CDR3, taken from reference TRBV7-6 and TRBJ2-5): GAGVSQSPRYKVTKRGQDVALRCDPISGHVSLYWYRQALGQGPEFLTYFNYEAQQDKSGLPNDRFSAERPEGSISTLTIQRTEQRDSAMYRCASSVGSRVETQYFGPGTRLLVL.

This chain uses TRBV15 with TRBJ1-2; tentatively, D is TRBD1 (5 bases). CDR1 LNHNV and CDR2 YYDKDF come from the germline V gene (reference sequence). The CDR3 is made up of 15 amino acids. V lost 11 bases and J lost 3, with 22 bases in between. The CDR3 DNA reads as TGTGCCGATAGGTCCGAGGACACTGGTGACTATGGCTACACCTTC. This codes for CADRSEDTGDYGYTF.

The chain is built from TRBV5-6 and TRBJ1-3; no definite D call. The CDR3 loop spans 12 amino acids. Germline CDR1 is SGHDT and CDR2 is YYEEEE. V dropped 6 bases and J dropped 1 base, with 5 bases sitting between them. The CDR3 DNA reads as TGTGCCAGCAAGGAGTCTGGAAACACCATATATTTT. This sequence encodes CASKESGNTIYF.

The chain's CDR3 is CASSLVISGSVEQFF. The CDR3 coding sequence is TGCGCCAGCAGCTTGGTCATTAGCGGGAGCGTTGAGCAGTTCTTC. The V and J genes are TRBV5-1 and TRBJ2-1, with 9 bases lining up with TRBD2. The CDR3 has 15 amino acids. CDR1 SGHRS and CDR2 YFSETQ come from the germline V gene. V dropped 0 bases and J dropped 9; count of bases not matched to a gene: 7.

The chain combines TRBV7-9 with TRBJ2-4; perhaps TRBD2 as D (5 bases). Germline V gene sequence: CDR1 SEHNR, CDR2 FQNEAQ (reference sequence). The CDR3 spans 13 residues. V was clipped by 3 bases and J by 9 bases, with 12 bases between them. The CDR3 here is CASSLEREFIQYF. The CDR3 bases are TGTGCCAGCAGCTTGGAAAGGGAGTTCATTCAGTACTTC.

This clone was observed a few times. The rearrangement links TRBV14 to TRBJ1-2; no definite D call. The CDR3 consists of 13 residues. The germline V and J ends were trimmed by 4 bases and 0 bases, with 6 bases remaining between them. Per the germline V gene, CDR1 is SGHDN and CDR2 is FVKESK. CDR3 DNA sequence: TGTGCCAGCAGCCCGGGAGCTAACTATGGCTACACCTTC. Amino acids: CASSPGANYGYTF.

Worth noting for this clone: The missing conserved phenylalanine or tryptophan at the end of this CDR3 makes a read error likely. The limits of the CDR3 on the DNA are not certain, so only TCRdb's listed CDR3 is given. The chain recombines TRBV2 with TRBJ2-3; TRBD2, as called in the table, went unchecked against the DNA. CDR1 and CDR2 from the germline V gene are SNHLY and FYNNEI. The CDR3 adds up to 12 amino acids, both ends counted. The CDR3 loop reads CASSEDWLLSVI.

The chain joins TRBV7-9 to TRBJ2-5, with D perhaps TRBD1 (7 bases). Germline loops: CDR1 SEHNR, CDR2 FQNEAQ (reference sequence). This CDR3 is built from 15 residues. V was trimmed by 2 bases and J by 2 bases, leaving 12 bases between them. CDR3: CASSLKAGQQETQYF. CDR3 bases: TGTGCCAGCAGCTTAAAGGCGGGACAGCAAGAGACCCAGTACTTC.